Listed below are T cell receptor beta chains from one sample, sequenced in a study of Tregs in tolerant kidney transplant recipients. The protocol was immunoSEQ multiplex PCR, while the TCRdb copy is restricted to in-frame clones and leaves out a portion. The profile shows 84,000 or so clones, 93% of them singletons. The sequencing here drew on CD4+ T cells from blood (PBMCs), taken 12 months after the transplant. Every receptor here comes from a human patient who received a combined kidney and bone marrow transplant. Part of the T cell pool may stem from the graft donor. CDR3s leave out the opening cysteine and the closing phenylalanine or tryptophan. Fields, in order: clone size, V gene, CDR3 protein. Clone sizes are given selectively: once, few, many, or a class where the clone is expanded.

. TRBV6-1 ASSEVFNRGPYSNQPQH
. TRBV6-5 ASTPRQGASGYT
. TRBV19 ASSIGVGGARF
. TRBV4-1 ASSLREVSTYEQY
once TRBV5-6 ASTPRTGSYYGYT
. TRBV11-2 ASSSRDRVFYEQY
. TRBV7-2 ASSPVGVRVWETQY
. TRBV7-9 ASSLGDREANEKLF
. TRBV18 ASSPGAAESYEQY
. TRBV19 ASSSPPGVSPGEQY
once TRBV6-1 ATRGQGPLGELF
. TRBV4-3 ASSQVVGGNGQPQH
. TRBV2 ASRDRGGGETQY
. TRBV6-5 ASRLLGQGSFEAF
. TRBV19 ASSIQWQELDYGYT
. TRBV7-9 ASTSQGGSTDTQY
. TRBV2 ASSRRQGGGYT
once TRBV10-3 AISEPRGELNEQF
. TRBV25-1 ASSIGQGGYGYT
. TRBV19 ASSPIWTGTYEQY
. TRBV4-2 ASSLGGKDTQY
once TRBV7-2 ASSLNRGRTGELF
. TRBV9 ASSPRQTPSADTQY